Presented here are 11 T cell receptor beta chains from one specimen sequenced in a study of patients and donors after allogeneic stem cell transplantation. TCRdb reanalysed the RT-PCR reads using MiXCR and keeps one entry per CDR3 protein. Among about 960,000 distinct CDR3 sequences listed, about 20% were seen once. The sample was blood, either unsorted or a sorted T cell fraction (not recorded which). These receptors all stem from a human donor who was either an allogeneic HSCT recipient or a stem cell or donor lymphocyte infusion donor (not recorded which). It is not recorded whose cells these are; they may come from a transplant donor.

The J gene is TRBJ2-2, the V gene TRBV20-1; TRBD2 aligns across 11 bases. Germline V gene lookup returns CDR1 DFQATT and CDR2 SNEGSKA (reference sequence). The CDR3 extends over 15 amino acids. Trimming at V came to 5 bases and at J to 6 bases, leaving 8 bases not matched to a gene. The CDR3 is CSAATSGRMSGELFF. The CDR3 nucleotides read TGCAGTGCTGCCACTAGCGGGAGAATGTCCGGGGAGCTGTTTTTT.

The gene calls are TRBV7-9 and TRBJ2-7; D may be TRBD1 (5 bases). The V end was cut by 4 bases, the J end by 0 bases, with 16 bases between. Germline V gene sequence: CDR1 SEHNR, CDR2 FQNEAQ (reference sequence). The CDR3 runs to 16 residues. The CDR3 DNA reads TGTGCCAGCAGCTCCCTCCAGGGCTGGAGCTCCTACGAGCAGTACTTC. This gives the protein CASSSLQGWSSYEQYF.

The V and J genes are TRBV5-1 and TRBJ2-5, with D perhaps matching TRBD2 (6 bases). CDR3 length equals 16 residues. V lost 3 bases, J lost 1 base, and 16 bases lay in between. CDR1 SGHRS and CDR2 YFSETQ come from the germline V gene. CDR3 sequence reads: CASSSGLALGQETQYF. In DNA, the CDR3 is TGCGCCAGCAGCTCGGGACTTGCCTTGGGCCAAGAGACCCAGTACTTC.

The sample holds a few counts of this clonotype. The chain links TRBV4-3 to TRBJ1-6, with D uncertain. The CDR3 runs 15 residues. The ends were cut back, 0 bases at V and 7 bases at J, with 10 bases in the middle. Germline V CDR1 and CDR2: LGHNA, YSLEER. The CDR3 sequence is CASSQDWTPNSPLHF. CDR3 DNA: TGCGCCAGCAGCCAAGATTGGACCCCCAATTCACCCCTCCACTTT.

Written as DNA, the CDR3 is TGTGCCAGCAGCTTCTACGGTGGCAATCAGCCCCAGCATTTT. This translates into CASSFYGGNQPQHF. The J gene is TRBJ1-5, the V gene TRBV7-2; D is ambiguous. The CDR3 totals 14 residues. Germline CDR1 reads SGHTA; CDR2 reads FQGNSA. The germline V and J ends were trimmed by 3 bases and 2 bases, with 8 bases remaining between them.

This chain uses TRBV7-8 with TRBJ2-7, with TRBD1 identical over 7 bases. The CDR3 contains 14 residues. Germline lookup yields CDR1 SGHVS and CDR2 FQNEAQ. V was clipped by 5 bases and J by 5 bases; unmatched bases: 9. The CDR3 protein is CASSNRQGLDEQYF. The CDR3 nucleotides are TGTGCCAGCAGCAACCGACAGGGTCTGGACGAGCAGTACTTC.

This rearrangement joins TRBV6-1 to TRBJ1-1; D is unresolved. Germline loops: CDR1 MNHNS, CDR2 SASEGT. Trimming took 5 bases from V and 3 from J, leaving 10 bases between them. The CDR3 is 13 residues long. CDR3 region: CASSRGRYTEAFF. The CDR3 nucleotides are TGTGCCAGCAGTCGCGGACGGTACACTGAAGCTTTCTTT.

The rearrangement links TRBV6-5 to TRBJ2-2; D might be TRBD1 or TRBD2, each matching 6 bases. CDR1 and CDR2 (germline): MNHEY, SVGAGI. Trimming left V 0 bases short and J 7 bases short, with 18 bases between. This CDR3 contains 17 residues. The CDR3 nucleotides read TGTGCCAGCAGTTACTCGAAGGGGGGCGCATTTATCGGGGAGCTGTTTTTT. It translates to CASSYSKGGAFIGELFF.

This clonotype was observed a handful of times. The V call is TRBV6-5, the J call TRBJ1-5; D not resolved. V was trimmed by 0 bases and J by 3 bases, leaving 6 bases between them. The CDR3 runs to 14 residues. Germline V gene sequence: CDR1 MNHEY, CDR2 SVGAGI. The CDR3 loop reads CASSYSTYNQPQHF. Written as DNA, the CDR3 is TGTGCCAGCAGTTACTCGACCTACAATCAGCCCCAGCATTTT.

The genes are TRBV12-3 or TRBV12-4 and TRBJ2-3; TRBD2 aligns across 13 bases. The CDR3 covers 16 residues. The V segment lost 6 bases and the J segment 4 bases; nucleotides outside the gene matches: 7. The DNA for the CDR3 is TGTGCCAGCAGAGCCGGACTAGCGGGAGTCCCAGATACGCAGTATTTT. Translation gives CASRAGLAGVPDTQYF.

This clonotype was picked up one time. The rearrangement uses TRBV21-1 and TRBJ2-3; no check of the table's D call, TRBD2, against the DNA was made. TRBV21-1 is labeled a pseudogene. This CDR3 is built from 17 residues. Here the CDR3 reads CASSKGLEDSGADTQYF. CDR3 nucleotide sequence: TGTGCCAGCAGCAAAGGACTAGAGGACTCGGGGGCAGATACGCAGTATTTT.